Below, 18 T cell receptor beta chains from the same sample are listed, as sequenced in a study of T cell responses to AZD1222 COVID-19 vaccine. TCRdb's table, derived via immunoSEQ multiplex PCR, lists solely in-frame clones and lacks some. The sample holds approximately 150,000 clones, approximately 91% seen once. Source: peripheral blood, taken 28 days after the second AZD1222 dose. These receptor sequences come from an adult who received the AZD1222 COVID-19 vaccine.

The chain is built from TRBV29-1 and TRBJ2-7; D not resolved. CDR1 and CDR2 (germline): SQVTM, ANQGSEA. Trimming left V 3 bases short and J 4 bases short, with 10 bases between. This CDR3 contains 12 residues. The CDR3 DNA reads as TGCAGCGTTGAGTGGGGAACGTACGAGCAGTACTTC. Amino acid sequence: CSVEWGTYEQYF.

This clone was seen only once. The chain is built from TRBV3-1 (or the pseudogene TRBV3-2) and TRBJ1-4, with D possibly matching TRBD1 (5 bases). The CDR3 spans 14 residues. From germline, CDR1 is LGHDT and CDR2 YNNKEL (reference sequence). V lost 4 bases, J lost 8 bases, and 14 bases lay in between. In nucleotides, the CDR3 is TGTGCCAGCAGCCCAGGGTGGAGACGAGAAAAACTGTTTTTT. It specifies CASSPGWRREKLFF.

The chain has TRBV30 and TRBJ1-1, with D possibly being TRBD1 (5 bases). The CDR3 runs 13 residues. Germline V gene data show CDR1 as GTSNPN and CDR2 as SVGIG (reference sequence). Trimming took 3 bases from V and 5 from J, leaving 13 bases between them. The CDR3 protein is CAWRGLEGTEAFF. DNA of the CDR3: TGTGCCTGGAGGGGACTAGAGGGGACTGAAGCTTTCTTT.

The chain employs TRBV5-1 and TRBJ2-2; D is uncertain. V gave up 0 bases and J gave up 1 base, with 7 bases separating them. The germline gives CDR1 SGHRS, CDR2 YFSETQ. This CDR3 region has 15 residues. CDR3 DNA: TGCGCCAGCAGCTTGGGGGCAGGGAACACCGGGGAGCTGTTTTTT. As protein: CASSLGAGNTGELFF.

This chain uses TRBV14 with TRBJ1-6, with 7 bases lining up with TRBD1. J was trimmed by 7 bases and V by 4 bases; bases with no gene match: 10. Germline CDR1 is SGHDN and CDR2 is FVKESK. This CDR3 is 16 amino acids long. CDR3 sequence reads: CASSPRQGIRNSPLHF. The CDR3 DNA sequence: TGTGCCAGCAGCCCGCGACAGGGTATCAGGAATTCACCCCTCCACTTT.

J is TRBJ2-1 and V is TRBV7-2; a weak D match, TRBD2 (6 bases). Germline V gene lookup returns CDR1 SGHTA and CDR2 FQGNSA. The CDR3 totals 12 residues. V was shortened by 1 base and J by 12 bases, with 10 bases between the two germline ends. CDR3 amino acids: CASSLGGVRQFF. Here the CDR3 DNA reads TGTGCCAGCAGCTTAGGCGGGGTGAGGCAGTTCTTC.

This CDR3 is CASSPRTAILDEQYF. CDR3 nucleotides: TGTGCCAGCTCACCGAGGACAGCCATCTTGGACGAGCAGTACTTC. The chain is built from TRBV18 and TRBJ2-7, with D perhaps matching TRBD1 (6 bases). V gave up 3 bases and J gave up 5 bases, with 17 bases separating them. Germline CDR1 KGHSH, CDR2 LQKENI. The CDR3 sequence is 15 residues long.

V and J are TRBV6-5 and TRBJ1-5, with D hard to call. Germline values: CDR1 MNHEY, CDR2 SVGAGI. CDR3 length equals 13 residues. Trimming removed 7 bases at V and 0 bases at J, with 7 bases between. CDR3 nucleotide sequence: TGTGCCAGCATGCAGTATAGCAATCAGCCCCAGCATTTT. It is translated as CASMQYSNQPQHF.

The genes are TRBV11-3 and TRBJ2-3, with a weak D call TRBD1 (6 bases). The CDR3 is made up of 17 amino acids. V was clipped by 1 base and J by 0 bases, with 14 bases between them. CDR1 and CDR2 (germline): SGHNT, YENEEA. The DNA of the CDR3 is TGTGCCAGCAGCTTAGGGCAGGGGTTAGCTAGCACAGATACGCAGTATTTT. It translates to CASSLGQGLASTDTQYF.

The rearrangement uses TRBV27 and TRBJ2-5; D perhaps matches TRBD1 (6 bases). The CDR3 length is 14 residues. Per germline, CDR1 MNHEY and CDR2 SMNVEV (reference sequence). V was shortened by 5 bases and J by 0 bases, with 10 bases between the two germline ends. For the CDR3, the DNA is TGTGCCAGCAGTCCAACAGGGCACCAAGAGACCCAGTACTTC. The encoded protein is CASSPTGHQETQYF.

The chain is built from TRBV4-1 and TRBJ2-2; 8 bases line up with TRBD1. CDR1 and CDR2 from the germline V gene are MGHRA and YSYEKL. Germline trimming cut 3 bases from V and 4 bases from J; bases unmatched to any gene: 10. The CDR3 runs to 17 residues. Here the CDR3 reads CASSHKFGQGSTGELFF. In nucleotides, the CDR3 is TGCGCCAGCAGCCATAAATTCGGACAGGGCAGCACCGGGGAGCTGTTTTTT.

V gene TRBV9 combines with J gene TRBJ2-2, with TRBD2 identical over 8 bases. The germline gives CDR1 SGDLS, CDR2 YYNGEE. The CDR3 loop spans 17 amino acids. V dropped 3 bases and J dropped 0; count of bases not matched to a gene: 7. The CDR3 protein is CASSAAPGLANTGELFF. CDR3 sequence (DNA): TGTGCCAGCAGCGCCGCCCCGGGACTAGCGAACACCGGGGAGCTGTTTTTT.

V gene TRBV7-9 combines with J gene TRBJ2-7; the D gene is possibly TRBD1 (7 bases). CDR3 size: 13 residues. Trimming left V 2 bases short and J 6 bases short, with 11 bases between. CDR1 SEHNR and CDR2 FQNEAQ come from the germline V gene (reference sequence). CDR3 region: CASSLTGDSEQYF. CDR3 bases: TGTGCCAGCAGCTTAACAGGGGACTCCGAGCAGTACTTC.

J is TRBJ2-2 and V is TRBV7-9; the D is unclear. CDR1 SEHNR and CDR2 FQNEAQ come from the germline V gene (reference sequence). V was trimmed by 1 base and J by 6 bases, leaving 9 bases between them. The CDR3 contains 14 residues. The CDR3 here is CASSLGYVAGELFF. The CDR3 bases are TGTGCCAGCAGCTTAGGTTACGTTGCCGGGGAGCTGTTTTTT.

The V and J genes are TRBV3-1 (or the pseudogene TRBV3-2) and TRBJ2-1; tentative D call: TRBD1 (5 bases). The CDR3 extends over 15 amino acids. Trimming removed 0 bases from V and 3 bases from J, with 9 bases in between. The V gene's germline CDR1 is LGHDT and CDR2 YNNKEL (reference sequence). CDR3 nucleotide sequence: TGTGCCAGCAGCCAAGACAGGGTGGTCTACAATGAGCAGTTCTTC. Amino acid sequence: CASSQDRVVYNEQFF.

This chain links TRBV10-1 with TRBJ1-6; D might be TRBD1 (5 bases). The CDR3 runs 13 residues. V dropped 5 bases and J dropped 6 bases, with 8 bases sitting between them. Looked up from germline, CDR1 is WNHNN and CDR2 is SYGVQD (reference sequence). DNA of the CDR3: TGCGCCAGCAGTCCGGGACCTAATTCACCCCTCCACTTT. The encoded protein is CASSPGPNSPLHF.

The chain combines TRBV19 with TRBJ1-5; 10 bases map to TRBD1. V lost 3 bases, J lost 6 bases, and 2 bases stayed unmatched. Germline V lookup: CDR1 LNHDA, CDR2 SQIVND (reference sequence). The CDR3 sequence is 14 residues long. The CDR3: CASSIGQGVQPQHF. CDR3 DNA: TGTGCCAGTAGTATCGGACAGGGGGTTCAGCCCCAGCATTTT.

The V call is TRBV18, the J call TRBJ1-3; D gene uncertain. The germline V gene has CDR1 KGHSH and CDR2 LQKENI. The CDR3 runs to 12 residues. V was clipped by 6 bases and J by 8 bases, with 11 bases between them. The CDR3 DNA reads as TGTGCCAGCTCGCCAGACTCCTACACCATATATTTT. It codes for CASSPDSYTIYF.